Each of the 3 T cell receptor beta chains below was sequenced from the same sample in a study of T cells after yellow fever vaccination. TCRdb independently ran MiXCR on the 5' RACE reads; one entry per CDR3 protein. The sample lists some 340,000 distinct CDR3 sequences, about 10% occurring once. Sequencing used CD4+ T cells sorted from PBMCs, obtained 45 days after the yellow fever booster vaccination. The receptors here all came from a man younger than 35 who received the YFV17D yellow fever vaccine.

This clonotype has a handful of counts. V and J are TRBV5-1 and TRBJ2-1, with no clear D. The V end was cut by 1 base, the J end by 5 bases, with 4 bases between. This CDR3 spans 12 amino acids. Germline CDR1 SGHRS, CDR2 YFSETQ. CDR3 sequence reads: CASSLSNNEQFF. CDR3 DNA sequence: TGCGCCAGCAGCTTGAGTAACAATGAGCAGTTCTTC.

This clonotype was counted a few times. The chain uses TRBV7-8 and TRBJ2-7; unclear D gene. This CDR3 has 15 residues. Looked up from germline, CDR1 is SGHVS and CDR2 is FQNEAQ. V was clipped by 6 bases and J by 0 bases, with 15 bases between them. CDR3 sequence: CASRAGRTSSYEQYV. The CDR3 DNA is TGTGCCAGCAGGGCCGGACGCACGAGCTCCTACGAGCAGTACGTC.

V usage is TRBV18 and J usage is TRBJ2-5; TRBD1 agrees at 8 bases. The V gene end was trimmed by 3 bases and the J gene end by 3 bases; junction bases not matched to a gene: 6. Germline loops: CDR1 KGHSH, CDR2 LQKENI. The CDR3 sequence is 15 residues long. The CDR3 DNA reads TGTGCCAGCTCACCCAGGACAGGGTTAGAAGAGACCCAGTACTTC. This gives the protein CASSPRTGLEETQYF.